The clone carrying this T cell receptor (beta chain) was counted at least ten times. Antigen unknown. These data originate in a study of T cells in Graves' hyperthyroidism and ophthalmopathy. In the study overall: Peripheral blood specimens were obtained at initial diagnosis, prior to any treatment.

Regions amplified from RNA transcripts were the TCR beta CDR3 regions. When the TCR CDR3 underwent first-round RT-PCR, the HTBI primer set was used. TCRdb re-derived calls from the multiplex PCR reads in MiXCR, one entry per CDR3 protein. The data show nearly 600,000 distinct CDR3 sequences, over 12% seen once. This CDR3 has 14 amino acids. Germline V CDR1 and CDR2: MDHEN, SYDVKM. Trimming removed 3 bases at V and 0 bases at J, with 8 bases between. Thyroid ultrasound, orbital computed tomography, clinical symptoms, and serum thyroxine and TRAb underpinned diagnoses. General study findings and limits: Progression to ophthalmopathy was predicted a median of roughly 6.8 months early.

The J gene is TRBJ1-1, the V gene TRBV28; D remains unclear. The sequenced sample was blood. The TCR originated in a woman aged 18-30 years with Graves' ophthalmopathy. CDR3 nucleotides: TGTGCCAGCAGTTTCCCAAATTTGAACACTGAAGCTTTCTTT. Its translation: CASSFPNLNTEAFF.